This T cell receptor (beta chain) was identified in a study of OX40 agonist ivuxolimab in advanced cancers. The wider study: Ivuxolimab is an agonistic anti-OX40 (CD134) antibody, and patients were treated with it. Findings of the study overall: The study did not work out the antigen specificity of the expanded peripheral T cells.

As concerns this clone: Its target is unknown.

Using immunoSEQ multiplex PCR, the repertoire was profiled, and TCRdb retains in-frame clones only, with some absent. The repertoire includes tens of thousands of clones, about 85% of them detected once, and around 2% sits in the top ten. Patients with a history of autoimmune disease or on systemic immunosuppression were excluded. Per the germline V gene, CDR1 is GTSNPN and CDR2 is SVGIG (reference sequence). V was pared by 3 bases and J by 6 bases, with 17 bases between. The CDR3 is 15 residues long. The chain employs TRBV30 and TRBJ2-2; TRBD2 might be the D (7 bases). The starting material was CD4+ or CD8+ T cells sorted from blood, obtained in a trial of the OX40 agonist ivuxolimab. The sequence came from an adult with an advanced solid tumor such as melanoma, head and neck, liver or kidney cancer. The CDR3 loop is CAWRRGRQNPGELFF. CDR3 coding DNA: TGTGCCTGGAGGCGGGGGCGACAAAACCCCGGGGAGCTGTTTTTT.